Below, 15 T cell receptor beta chains from the same sample are listed, as sequenced in a study of blood T cell repertoires in COVID-19. Method: immunoSEQ multiplex PCR; TCRdb's copy keeps in-frame clones and lacks some. The sample has under 200,000 clones, around nine tenths seen once; the top ten hold approximately 0.5%. The sample consisted of peripheral blood. The source of these receptors is a man aged 45-60 years with acute or convalescent COVID-19.

This chain joins TRBV11-2 and TRBJ1-2; D gene ambiguous. V was clipped by 4 bases and J by 4 bases, with 7 bases between them. Germline V gives CDR1 SGHAT, CDR2 FQNNGV. The length of the CDR3 is 12 residues. CDR3 DNA: TGTGCCAGCAGCTCGACGGGCTATGGCTACACCTTC. It translates to CASSSTGYGYTF.

Only one count was recorded for this clone. The J gene is TRBJ1-6, the V gene TRBV5-5, with 11 nucleotides matching TRBD1. Germline trimming cut 4 bases from V and 8 bases from J; bases unmatched to any gene: 2. CDR3 length: 14 amino acids. The germline V gene encodes CDR1 SGHKS and CDR2 YYEKEE (reference sequence). CDR3 bases: TGTGCCAGCAGCCCGGGACAGGGGGATTCACCCCTCCACTTT. This gives the protein CASSPGQGDSPLHF.

The genes are TRBV5-4 and TRBJ2-5, with 7 bases fitting TRBD1. The CDR3 loop spans 14 amino acids. V gave up 4 bases and J gave up 4 bases; unmatched junction bases: 7. The germline CDR1 and CDR2 sequences are SGHNT and YYREEE (reference sequence). CDR3 DNA sequence: TGTGCCAGCAGCCCCGCTCGGACAGGAGAGACCCAGTACTTC. Translation: CASSPARTGETQYF.

The chain links TRBV19 to TRBJ2-5; 9 positions agree with TRBD1. The CDR3 contains 14 residues. The junction had 6 bases not matched to a gene; V was cut back by 5 bases and J by 5 bases. Per germline, CDR1 LNHDA and CDR2 SQIVND (reference sequence). CDR3 region: CASSSGTGPETQYF. The CDR3 region has the DNA TGTGCCAGTAGTTCCGGGACAGGGCCGGAGACCCAGTACTTC.

The gene calls are TRBV30 and TRBJ2-6; D possibly corresponds to TRBD2 (5 bases). The V and J ends lost 4 bases and 0 bases respectively, with 28 bases between them. This CDR3 is 21 amino acids long. Germline V gene data show CDR1 as GTSNPN and CDR2 as SVGIG (reference sequence). CDR3 in amino acids: CAWIGVSRGADDRSGANVLTF. CDR3 DNA: TGTGCCTGGATTGGAGTTTCTCGGGGAGCGGATGACCGCTCTGGGGCCAACGTCCTGACTTTC.

The V gene is TRBV19, the J gene TRBJ2-5, with TRBD2 matching over 7 bases. Trimming removed 4 bases from V and 5 bases from J; junction bases left unmatched: 7. The CDR3 consists of 14 residues. Germline V lookup: CDR1 LNHDA, CDR2 SQIVND (reference sequence). Here the CDR3 reads CASSTYHGGETQYF. CDR3 in DNA: TGTGCCAGTAGTACTTACCACGGGGGGGAGACCCAGTACTTC.

This chain joins TRBV12-3 or TRBV12-4 and TRBJ2-3, with TRBD2 identical over 8 bases. This CDR3 is built from 13 residues. V lost 9 bases and J lost 2; bases outside the gene matches: 4. The chain's CDR3 is CASTSGNTDTQYF. The CDR3 DNA reads TGTGCCAGTACTAGCGGAAACACAGATACGCAGTATTTT.

This clone was seen a single time. V and J are TRBV5-4 and TRBJ1-2; D unclear. CDR1 is SGHNT, CDR2 YYREEE, per germline (reference sequence). The CDR3 runs to 13 residues. V was clipped by 0 bases and J by 2 bases, with 5 bases between them. CDR3 protein: CASSLVQNYGYTF. CDR3 sequence (DNA): TGTGCCAGCAGCTTGGTTCAGAACTATGGCTACACCTTC.

The CDR3 nucleotides are TGTGCCAGCAGCGTAGTTGGCAGCTCCTACAATGAGCAGTTCTTC. Translating it yields CASSVVGSSYNEQFF. The J gene is TRBJ2-1, the V gene TRBV9; D is undetermined. The CDR3 sequence is 15 residues long. Germline V gene lookup returns CDR1 SGDLS and CDR2 YYNGEE. V was clipped by 0 bases and J by 0 bases, with 7 bases between them.

The gene calls are TRBV18 and TRBJ2-5; 7 positions agree with TRBD2. The CDR3 extends over 14 amino acids. The V gene end was trimmed by 7 bases and the J gene end by 0 bases; junction bases not matched to a gene: 5. The germline V gene encodes CDR1 KGHSH and CDR2 LQKENI. In DNA form, the CDR3 reads TGTGCCAGCTTGTTAGGACTAGACCAAGAGACCCAGTACTTC. It codes for CASLLGLDQETQYF.

The chain is built from TRBV13 and TRBJ2-3, with 7 nucleotides matching TRBD1. V gave up 5 bases and J gave up 1 base; unmatched junction bases: 6. Germline CDR1 is PRHDT and CDR2 is FYEKMQ (reference sequence). CDR3 length equals 15 residues. CDR3 coding DNA: TGTGCCAGCAGCCAAACAGGGGCGGGCACAGATACGCAGTATTTT. Amino acids: CASSQTGAGTDTQYF.

This chain links TRBV18 with TRBJ1-5; D is unclear. V lost 3 bases and J 5 bases, leaving 5 bases between the germline ends. The germline V gene encodes CDR1 KGHSH and CDR2 LQKENI. This CDR3 is built from 12 residues. CDR3: CASSPPDQPQHF. CDR3 in DNA: TGTGCCAGCTCACCTCCCGATCAGCCCCAGCATTTT.

This chain links TRBV11-2 with TRBJ2-5; 10 nucleotides line up with TRBD2. This CDR3 is built from 15 residues. The J segment lost 6 bases and the V segment lost 5 bases, leaving 9 bases of the junction unmatched. Germline V gene lookup returns CDR1 SGHAT and CDR2 FQNNGV. CDR3 DNA: TGTGCCAGCAGCCAACAGCGGGGGGGCTCGAAGACCCAGTACTTC. This encodes CASSQQRGGSKTQYF.

The rearrangement links TRBV15 to TRBJ1-1, with D perhaps TRBD1 (5 bases). The CDR3 contains 16 residues. Deletions cut 0 bases from V and 5 bases from J, with 16 bases between. Germline loops: CDR1 LNHNV, CDR2 YYDKDF (reference sequence). The CDR3 DNA reads TGTGCCACCAGCAGAGATCGCACCCTCCGGGGGACTGAAGCTTTCTTT. Its translation is CATSRDRTLRGTEAFF.

To note about this clone: This specimen includes other DNA sequences encoding the same CDR3. V usage is TRBV28 and J usage is TRBJ1-2; the D gene is possibly TRBD1 (5 bases). Trimming stripped 3 bases from V and 7 bases from J, with 9 bases between. The CDR3 is 12 residues long. CDR1 and CDR2 from the germline V gene are MDHEN and SYDVKM. For the CDR3, the DNA is TGTGCCAGCAGTTTGTCGGGGGGTGGCTACACCTTC. Residues: CASSLSGGGYTF.